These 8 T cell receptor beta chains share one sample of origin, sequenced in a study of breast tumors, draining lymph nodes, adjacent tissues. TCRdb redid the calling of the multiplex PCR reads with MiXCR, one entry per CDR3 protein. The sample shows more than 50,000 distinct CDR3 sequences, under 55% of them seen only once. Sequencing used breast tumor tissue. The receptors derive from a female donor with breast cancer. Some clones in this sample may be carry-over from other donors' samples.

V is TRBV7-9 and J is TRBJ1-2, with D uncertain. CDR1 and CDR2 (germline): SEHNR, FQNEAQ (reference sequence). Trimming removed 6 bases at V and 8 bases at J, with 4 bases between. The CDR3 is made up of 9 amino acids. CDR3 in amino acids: CASRGGYTF. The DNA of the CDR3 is TGTGCCAGCAGGGGGGGCTACACCTTC.

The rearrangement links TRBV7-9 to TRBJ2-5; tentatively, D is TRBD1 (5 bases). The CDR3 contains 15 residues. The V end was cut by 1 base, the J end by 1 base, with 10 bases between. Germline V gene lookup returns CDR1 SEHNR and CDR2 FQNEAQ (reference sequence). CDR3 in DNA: TGTGCCAGCAGCTTAGGTGGGGCCAGCCAAGAGACCCAGTACTTC. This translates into CASSLGGASQETQYF.

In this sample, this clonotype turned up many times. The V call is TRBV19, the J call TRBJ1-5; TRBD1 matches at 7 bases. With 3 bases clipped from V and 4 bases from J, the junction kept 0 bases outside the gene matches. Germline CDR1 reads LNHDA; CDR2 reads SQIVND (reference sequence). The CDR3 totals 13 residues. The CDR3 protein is CASSMTGNQPQHF. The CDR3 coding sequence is TGTGCCAGTAGTATGACAGGGAATCAGCCCCAGCATTTT.

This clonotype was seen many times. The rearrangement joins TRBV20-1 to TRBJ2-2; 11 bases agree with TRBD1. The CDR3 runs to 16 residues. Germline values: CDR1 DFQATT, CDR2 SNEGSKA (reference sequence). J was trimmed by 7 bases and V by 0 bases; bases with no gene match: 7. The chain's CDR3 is CSARDAGTGGIGELFF. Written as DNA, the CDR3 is TGCAGTGCTAGAGATGCCGGGACAGGGGGTATCGGGGAGCTGTTTTTT.

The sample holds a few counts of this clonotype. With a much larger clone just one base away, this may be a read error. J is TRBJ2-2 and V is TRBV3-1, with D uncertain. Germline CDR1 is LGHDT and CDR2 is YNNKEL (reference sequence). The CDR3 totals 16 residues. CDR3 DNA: TGTCCCAGCAGCCAAGATCAGGCCATACTGAGCGGGGAGCTGTTTTTT. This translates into CPSSQDQAILSGELFF.

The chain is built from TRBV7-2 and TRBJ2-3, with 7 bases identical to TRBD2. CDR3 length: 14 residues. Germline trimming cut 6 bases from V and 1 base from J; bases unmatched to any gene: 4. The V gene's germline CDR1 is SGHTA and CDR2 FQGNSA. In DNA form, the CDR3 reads TGTGCCAGCAGGTGGGAGGGCGGCACAGATACGCAGTATTTT. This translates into CASRWEGGTDTQYF.

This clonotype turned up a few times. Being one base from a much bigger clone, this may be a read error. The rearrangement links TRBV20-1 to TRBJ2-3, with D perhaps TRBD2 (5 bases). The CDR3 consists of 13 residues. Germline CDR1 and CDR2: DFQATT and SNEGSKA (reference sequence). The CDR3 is CSSKRISTDTRYF. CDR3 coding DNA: TGCAGTTCAAAGCGGATAAGCACAGATACGCGGTATTTT.

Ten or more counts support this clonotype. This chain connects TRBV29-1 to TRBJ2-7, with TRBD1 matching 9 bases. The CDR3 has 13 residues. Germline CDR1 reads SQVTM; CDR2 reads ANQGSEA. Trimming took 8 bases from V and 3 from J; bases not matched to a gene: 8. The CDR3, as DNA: TGCAGCTTCATCCCGACAGGGGGCTACGAGCAGTACTTC. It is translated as CSFIPTGGYEQYF.